The clone carrying this T cell receptor (beta chain) was picked up one time. Antigen specificity is unknown. Method: immunoSEQ multiplex PCR; TCRdb's copy keeps in-frame clones and lacks some. The data hold about 18,000 clones, with approximately 85% observed a single time. These data come from a study of OX40 agonist ivuxolimab in advanced cancers. On the study more broadly: The patients received agonistic anti-OX40 (CD134) antibody ivuxolimab. General observations from the study: Doses of 0.1 to 3.0 mg/kg were accompanied by clonal expansion of CD4+ and CD8+ blood T cells by week 6. Among the lowest levels of clonal expansion were found in partial responders at 0.1-3.0 mg/kg.

Per the germline V gene, CDR1 is MDHEN and CDR2 is SYDVKM. The CDR3 is 17 amino acids. The V and J ends lost 5 bases and 5 bases, in that order; junction bases with no gene match: 9. The material was CD4+ or CD8+ T cells sorted from blood, obtained in a trial of the OX40 agonist ivuxolimab. This receptor was identified in an adult with an advanced solid tumor such as melanoma, head and neck, liver or kidney cancer. The chain employs TRBV28 and TRBJ2-2, with 12 positions matching TRBD2. For the CDR3, the DNA is TGTGCCAGCAGTCTAAGGACTAGCGGGGTTAGGACCGGGGAGCTGTTTTTT. This codes for CASSLRTSGVRTGELFF. The complete variable domain, with remaining parts taken from reference TRBV28 and TRBJ2-2, reads DVKVTQSSRYLVKRTGEKVFLECVQDMDHENMFWYRQDPGLGLRLIYFSYDVKMKEKGDIPEGYSVSREKKERFSLILESASTNQTSMYLCASSLRTSGVRTGELFFGEGSRLTVL.